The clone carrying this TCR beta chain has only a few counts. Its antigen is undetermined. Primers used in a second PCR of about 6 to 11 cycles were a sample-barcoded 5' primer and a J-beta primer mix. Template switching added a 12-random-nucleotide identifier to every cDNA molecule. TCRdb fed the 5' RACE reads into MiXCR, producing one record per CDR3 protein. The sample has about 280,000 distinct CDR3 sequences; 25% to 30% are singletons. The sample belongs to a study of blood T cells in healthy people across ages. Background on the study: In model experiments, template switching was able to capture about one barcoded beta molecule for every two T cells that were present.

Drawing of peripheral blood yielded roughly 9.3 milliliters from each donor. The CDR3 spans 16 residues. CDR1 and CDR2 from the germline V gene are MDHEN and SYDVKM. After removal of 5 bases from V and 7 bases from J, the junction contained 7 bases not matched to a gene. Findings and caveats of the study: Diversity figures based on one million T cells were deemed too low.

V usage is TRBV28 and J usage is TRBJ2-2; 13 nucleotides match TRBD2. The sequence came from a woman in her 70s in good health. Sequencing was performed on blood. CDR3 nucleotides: TGTGCCAGCAGTACTAGCGGGAGGGCCCCGAGCGGGGAGCTGTTTTTT. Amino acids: CASSTSGRAPSGELFF.